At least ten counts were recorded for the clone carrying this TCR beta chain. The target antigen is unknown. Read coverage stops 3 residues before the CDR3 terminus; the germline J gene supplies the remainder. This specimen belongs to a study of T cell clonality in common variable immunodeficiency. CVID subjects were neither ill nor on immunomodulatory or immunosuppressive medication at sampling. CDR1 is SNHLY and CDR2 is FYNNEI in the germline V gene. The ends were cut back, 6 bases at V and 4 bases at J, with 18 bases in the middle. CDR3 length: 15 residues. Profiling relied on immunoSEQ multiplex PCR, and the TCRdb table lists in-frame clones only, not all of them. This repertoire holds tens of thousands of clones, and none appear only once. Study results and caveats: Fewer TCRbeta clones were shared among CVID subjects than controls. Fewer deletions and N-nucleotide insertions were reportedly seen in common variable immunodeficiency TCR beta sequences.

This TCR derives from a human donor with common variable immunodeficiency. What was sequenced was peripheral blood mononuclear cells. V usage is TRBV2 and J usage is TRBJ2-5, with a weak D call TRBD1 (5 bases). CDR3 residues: CASSTPRVARETQYF. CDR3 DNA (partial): TGTGCCAGCAGCACCCCCAGGGTTGCCCGAGAGACC.